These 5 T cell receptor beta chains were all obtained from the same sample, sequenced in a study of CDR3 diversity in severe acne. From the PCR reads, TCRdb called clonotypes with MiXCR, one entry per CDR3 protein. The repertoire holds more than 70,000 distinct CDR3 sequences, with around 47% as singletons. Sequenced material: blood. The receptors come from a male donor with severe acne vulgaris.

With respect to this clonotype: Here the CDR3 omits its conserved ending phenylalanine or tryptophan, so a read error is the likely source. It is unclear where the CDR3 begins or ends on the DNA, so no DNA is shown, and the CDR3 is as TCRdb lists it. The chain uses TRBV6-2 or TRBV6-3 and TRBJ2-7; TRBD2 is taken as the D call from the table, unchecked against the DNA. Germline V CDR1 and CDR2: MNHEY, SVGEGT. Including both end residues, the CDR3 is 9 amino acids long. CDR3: CASRHHGTS.

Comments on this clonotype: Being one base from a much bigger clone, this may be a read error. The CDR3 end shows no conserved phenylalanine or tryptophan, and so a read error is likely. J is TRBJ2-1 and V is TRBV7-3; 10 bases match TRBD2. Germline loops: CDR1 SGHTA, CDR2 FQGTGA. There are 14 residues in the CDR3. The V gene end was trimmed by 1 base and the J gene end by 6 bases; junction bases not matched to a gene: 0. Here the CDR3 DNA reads TGTGCCAGCAGCTTAAGGACTAGCGGCAATGAGCAGTTCTCC. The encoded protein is CASSLRTSGNEQFS.

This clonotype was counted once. The CDR3 nucleotides are TGTGCCAGCAGCTTTCGGGGAGCAGGGGGAAGCGGTTCACCCCTCCACTTT. Its protein is CASSFRGAGGSGSPLHF. The gene calls are TRBV7-9 and TRBJ1-6, with 7 nucleotides matching TRBD1. Germline loops: CDR1 SEHNR, CDR2 FQNEAQ (reference sequence). The length of the CDR3 is 17 residues. The junction had 14 bases not matched to a gene; V was cut back by 3 bases and J by 9 bases.

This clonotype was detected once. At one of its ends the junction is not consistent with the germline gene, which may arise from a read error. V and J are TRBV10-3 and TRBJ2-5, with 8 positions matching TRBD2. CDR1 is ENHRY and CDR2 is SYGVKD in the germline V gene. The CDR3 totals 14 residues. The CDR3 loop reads CASSSTSAQETQYF. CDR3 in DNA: TGTGCCAGCAGTTCGACTAGCGCTCAAGAGACCCAGTACTTC.

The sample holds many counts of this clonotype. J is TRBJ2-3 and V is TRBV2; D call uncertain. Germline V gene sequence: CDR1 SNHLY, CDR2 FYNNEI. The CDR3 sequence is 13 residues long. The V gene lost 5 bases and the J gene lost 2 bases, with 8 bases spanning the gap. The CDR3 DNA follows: TGTGCCAGCAGTCCACCCTTCACAGATACGCAGTATTTT. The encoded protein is CASSPPFTDTQYF.